The 23 T cell receptor beta chains reported below all come from one sample, sequenced in a study of cytomegalovirus exposure and HLA in healthy donors. Amplification used 60 Vbeta primers and 13 Jbeta primers. Assay used: immunoSEQ multiplex PCR; TCRdb lists only in-frame clones, some missing. The table has 77,000 or so clones, 75% seen once. The sample was PBMCs. The receptors here all came from a woman in her forties in good health and CMV-seronegative.

The gene calls are TRBV14 and TRBJ1-3; the match to TRBD1 covers 7 bases. The CDR3 runs 13 residues. V dropped 6 bases and J dropped 4; count of bases not matched to a gene: 3. The germline V gene encodes CDR1 SGHDN and CDR2 FVKESK. CDR3 DNA sequence: TGTGCCAGCAGGAGGACAGGAGGAAACACCATATATTTT. Translated, it gives CASRRTGGNTIYF.

Concerning this clone itself: The junction does not match germline at one end; this may be a read error. V and J are TRBV18 and TRBJ2-7; 16 bases fit TRBD2. The CDR3 has 15 residues. Germline CDR1 and CDR2: KGHSH and LQKENI. CDR3 DNA: TGTGCCAGCTCGCAGGGGACTAGCGGGAGGGTTGAAGATAAGTTC. Protein sequence: CASSQGTSGRVEDKF.

This chain uses TRBV28 with TRBJ2-7, with D perhaps TRBD1 (6 bases). The CDR3 is made up of 14 amino acids. The germline V gene encodes CDR1 MDHEN and CDR2 SYDVKM. V was clipped by 7 bases and J by 5 bases, with 18 bases between them. Here the CDR3 reads CASTPPGVLHEQYF. The CDR3 coding sequence is TGTGCCAGCACCCCGCCAGGGGTTCTCCACGAGCAGTACTTC.

The V gene is TRBV6-5, the J gene TRBJ2-2; 7 bases map to TRBD1. The J segment lost 8 bases and the V segment lost 0 bases, leaving 9 bases of the junction unmatched. In germline, CDR1 is MNHEY, CDR2 SVGAGI. CDR3 length equals 16 residues. The CDR3 DNA is TGTGCCAGCAGTTACTCTCCGGGACAGCTCGATGGGGAGCTGTTTTTT. Residues: CASSYSPGQLDGELFF.

This clone was counted once. This chain joins TRBV5-1 and TRBJ2-5; 7 positions agree with TRBD2. With V trimmed by 2 bases and J by 2 bases, 3 bases remained unmatched. This CDR3 has 14 residues. The germline V gene has CDR1 SGHRS and CDR2 YFSETQ. CDR3 amino acids: CASSFSGGQETQYF. CDR3 in DNA: TGCGCCAGCAGCTTTTCGGGGGGACAAGAGACCCAGTACTTC.

The chain recombines TRBV5-4 with TRBJ2-5; D call uncertain. The CDR3 consists of 14 residues. The V gene lost 0 bases and the J gene lost 1 base, with 7 bases spanning the gap. CDR1 is SGHNT and CDR2 is YYREEE in the germline V gene (reference sequence). The CDR3 region is CASSLGSIQETQYF. DNA for the CDR3: TGTGCCAGCAGCTTGGGTTCTATCCAAGAGACCCAGTACTTC.

The chain couples TRBV7-8 to TRBJ2-1; 8 positions agree with TRBD2. CDR1 and CDR2 (germline): SGHVS, FQNEAQ. The V and J ends lost 7 bases and 9 bases, in that order; junction bases with no gene match: 5. This CDR3 contains 12 residues. The CDR3 loop reads CASTDSGTEQFF. The CDR3 nucleotides are TGTGCCAGCACCGATAGCGGGACTGAGCAGTTCTTC.

This clone occurred a few times. The chain joins TRBV28 to TRBJ2-1; 11 bases match TRBD1. This CDR3 region has 14 residues. Germline-derived CDR1 and CDR2 are MDHEN and SYDVKM. V lost 9 bases and J lost 7; bases outside the gene matches: 8. The DNA of the CDR3 is TGTGCCAGTTTCGGACAGGGGGCGCGGAATGAGCAGTTCTTC. Translating it yields CASFGQGARNEQFF.

The rearrangement uses TRBV2 and TRBJ2-5, with D possibly matching TRBD2 (5 bases). CDR1 is SNHLY and CDR2 is FYNNEI in the germline V gene. The CDR3 runs to 14 residues. The ends were cut back, 1 base at V and 4 bases at J, with 10 bases in the middle. The CDR3 loop reads CASSEERVGETQYF. The CDR3 region has the DNA TGTGCCAGCAGTGAAGAGAGGGTGGGAGAGACCCAGTACTTC. Looking up the rest from reference TRBV2 and TRBJ2-5 gives the full variable domain: EPEVTQTPSHQVTQMGQEVILRCVPISNHLYFYWYRQILGQKVEFLVSFYNNEISEKSEIFDDQFSVERPDGSNFTLKIRSTKLEDSAMYFCASSEERVGETQYFGPGTRLLVL.

The chain couples TRBV27 to TRBJ2-5; 12 bases match TRBD1. Germline V gene lookup returns CDR1 MNHEY and CDR2 SMNVEV (reference sequence). V gave up 5 bases and J gave up 4 bases; unmatched junction bases: 11. The CDR3 sequence is 17 residues long. This CDR3 is CASSLGTGGPRGETQYF. The CDR3, as DNA: TGTGCCAGCAGTCTCGGGACAGGGGGCCCCCGTGGAGAGACCCAGTACTTC.

As for this clone: At one boundary the junction diverges from the germline segment, which might be a read error. The rearrangement links TRBV5-1 to TRBJ1-4; D is unclear. Germline CDR1 SGHRS, CDR2 YFSETQ. This CDR3 has 16 amino acids. CDR3 sequence: CVSSPLPGEPNEKLFF. As DNA, the CDR3 is TGCGTCAGCAGCCCACTGCCCGGGGAACCTAATGAAAAACTGTTTTTT.

The chain couples TRBV2 to TRBJ2-7; 10 nucleotides agree with TRBD2. Trimming cost V 8 bases and J 3 bases; bases outside gene matches: 4. The CDR3 contains 13 residues. From germline, CDR1 is SNHLY and CDR2 FYNNEI. CDR3 sequence reads: CASEGLANYEQYF. The CDR3, as DNA: TGTGCCAGCGAGGGACTAGCGAACTACGAGCAGTACTTC.

V gene TRBV28 combines with J gene TRBJ1-2, with D perhaps TRBD1 (5 bases). The germline gives CDR1 MDHEN, CDR2 SYDVKM. This CDR3 has 13 amino acids. Deletions cut 2 bases from V and 8 bases from J, with 12 bases between. CDR3 sequence (DNA): TGTGCCAGCAGTTTAGGTGGGGCCAGGGGCTACACCTTC. Encoded protein: CASSLGGARGYTF.

The J gene is TRBJ2-3, the V gene TRBV19, with 7 positions matching TRBD2. The CDR3 totals 15 residues. J gave up 2 bases and V 4 bases, and 6 bases lay outside the gene matches. Per the germline V gene, CDR1 is LNHDA and CDR2 is SQIVND (reference sequence). The CDR3 region is CASSKLAPYTDTQYF. The CDR3 nucleotides read TGTGCCAGTAGTAAACTAGCGCCCTACACAGATACGCAGTATTTT.

V and J are TRBV2 and TRBJ1-1; TRBD1 is a possible D gene (5 bases). Deletions cut 6 bases from V and 6 bases from J, with 11 bases between. The germline CDR1 and CDR2 sequences are SNHLY and FYNNEI. The CDR3 extends over 12 amino acids. The CDR3 nucleotides are TGTGCCAGCAGCAACGACAGCCCTGAAGCTTTCTTT. It specifies CASSNDSPEAFF.

The V gene is TRBV12-5, the J gene TRBJ1-1, with TRBD1 as a possible D gene (5 bases). V gave up 7 bases and J gave up 1 base, with 16 bases separating them. The CDR3 contains 15 residues. The V gene's germline CDR1 is LGHNT and CDR2 FRNRAP. The CDR3 bases are TGTGCTAGTGTCTCGGGGGGATCTTGGAACACTGAAGCTTTCTTT. This gives the protein CASVSGGSWNTEAFF.

The chain is built from TRBV27 and TRBJ1-6, with D perhaps TRBD1 (6 bases). This CDR3 spans 17 amino acids. CDR1 and CDR2 from the germline V gene are MNHEY and SMNVEV (reference sequence). Trimming pared 5 bases from V and 8 bases from J, leaving 22 bases between. CDR3 nucleotide sequence: TGTGCCAGCAGTCTACGCCTTGGACAGATCTTTCATTCACCCCTCCACTTT. Amino acids: CASSLRLGQIFHSPLHF.

The chain employs TRBV7-9 and TRBJ2-2; a possible D gene is TRBD1 (5 bases). This CDR3 is 14 amino acids long. V lost 5 bases, J lost 8 bases, and 15 bases lay in between. Germline CDR1 and CDR2: SEHNR and FQNEAQ (reference sequence). CDR3 in DNA: TGTGCCAGCAGCCCCCCGAACAGGCTGGGGGAGCTGTTTTTT. It yields the protein CASSPPNRLGELFF.

The chain is built from TRBV5-1 and TRBJ2-1; 12 nucleotides match TRBD2. The CDR3 length is 15 residues. From germline, CDR1 is SGHRS and CDR2 YFSETQ. Germline trimming cut 5 bases from V and 2 bases from J; bases unmatched to any gene: 2. CDR3 sequence: CASSPSGGAYNEQFF. The CDR3 region has the DNA TGCGCCAGCAGTCCTAGCGGGGGGGCCTACAATGAGCAGTTCTTC.

V is TRBV19 and J is TRBJ2-1; 9 bases match TRBD1. Per the germline V gene, CDR1 is LNHDA and CDR2 is SQIVND (reference sequence). This CDR3 spans 15 amino acids. The ends lost 5 bases at V and 3 bases at J; junction bases unmatched: 5. The chain's CDR3 is CASSLGQGHYNEQFF. The CDR3 region has the DNA TGTGCCAGTAGTCTCGGACAGGGGCACTACAATGAGCAGTTCTTC.

The chain is built from TRBV7-8 and TRBJ1-5; no definite D call. Between the trimmed V and J ends, which lost 2 bases and 0 bases, there was a span of 14 bases. Germline V gene data show CDR1 as SGHVS and CDR2 as FQNEAQ. The CDR3 spans 17 residues. The DNA of the CDR3 is TGTGCCAGCAGCTTAAGCTTTGCGGTTAATAGCAATCAGCCCCAGCATTTT. Residues: CASSLSFAVNSNQPQHF.

The chain uses TRBV9 and TRBJ2-6; the D is unclear. V lost 3 bases, J lost 0 bases, and 10 bases lay in between. From germline, CDR1 is SGDLS and CDR2 YYNGEE. The CDR3 totals 16 residues. The CDR3 DNA reads TGTGCCAGCAGCGGAGCCCCGGGCTCTGGGGCCAACGTCCTGACTTTC. This sequence encodes CASSGAPGSGANVLTF.

V and J are TRBV11-3 and TRBJ1-1; 7 nucleotides align to TRBD1. Losses at the gene ends were 5 bases for V and 4 bases for J; bases not matched to a gene: 10. CDR3 length: 15 residues. In germline, CDR1 is SGHNT, CDR2 YENEEA. CDR3 residues: CASSPRQGPTTEAFF. The CDR3 DNA sequence: TGTGCCAGCAGCCCACGACAGGGCCCTACCACTGAAGCTTTCTTT. Looking up the rest from reference TRBV11-3 and TRBJ1-1 gives the full variable domain: EAGVVQSPRYKIIEKKQPVAFWCNPISGHNTLYWYLQNLGQGPELLIRYENEEAVDDSQLPKDRFSAERLKGVDSTLKIQPAELGDSAVYLCASSPRQGPTTEAFFGQGTRLTVV.